This T cell receptor (beta chain) was sequenced during a study of PD-1 blockade in classical Hodgkin lymphoma. The table came from immunoSEQ multiplex PCR; TCRdb's copy has only in-frame clones and leaves some out. The sample has around 60,000 clones; 85% to 90% are singletons. Study-wide points: Newly diagnosed patients were said to have less baseline TCR diversity than healthy donors did. Exclusion removed patients who began nivolumab under 1 year after ASCT.

Every patient was affected by relapse after autologous stem cell transplantation, while exposure to brentuximab vedotin was not uniform. Details on this clone: Its antigen is not known.

The CDR3 is 15 residues long. The germline gives CDR1 SGHRS, CDR2 YFSETQ. The V gene lost 0 bases and the J gene lost 8 bases, with 15 bases spanning the gap. The source of this sequence is a human donor with classical Hodgkin lymphoma. The sample was peripheral blood mononuclear cells (PBMCs), taken before the second cycle of nivolumab. The chain couples TRBV5-1 to TRBJ2-1; tentative D call: TRBD1 (6 bases). In DNA, the CDR3 is TGCGCCAGCAGCTTGGGAGGACAGTCGTGGGATGAGCAGTTCTTC. Residues: CASSLGGQSWDEQFF.